These 16 T cell receptor beta chains share one sample of origin, sequenced in a study of radiotherapy plus CTLA-4 blockade in lung cancer. Data came from immunoSEQ multiplex PCR; TCRdb stores just in-frame clones and leaves some out. The table has some 23,000 clones, about 73% seen once. The input for sequencing was peripheral blood, taken from a patient treated with radiotherapy plus ipilimumab. The source is a human donor with non-small cell lung cancer who had stable disease on radiotherapy plus ipilimumab.

The chain recombines TRBV19 with TRBJ1-1; D ambiguous. This CDR3 is 14 amino acids long. Germline V CDR1 and CDR2: LNHDA, SQIVND (reference sequence). V was pared by 3 bases and J by 6 bases, with 14 bases between. CDR3 region: CASSIEGRRAEAFF. Here the CDR3 DNA reads TGTGCCAGTAGTATCGAAGGGCGAAGGGCTGAAGCTTTCTTT.

The chain combines TRBV28 with TRBJ1-2; D is undetermined. Trimming pared 5 bases from V and 2 bases from J, leaving 9 bases between. Germline V lookup: CDR1 MDHEN, CDR2 SYDVKM. The CDR3 length is 13 residues. For the CDR3, the DNA is TGTGCCAGCAGTCCTTCAGGCAACTATGGCTACACCTTC. Translated, it gives CASSPSGNYGYTF.

The J gene is TRBJ2-3, the V gene TRBV27; D unresolved. CDR1 and CDR2 (germline): MNHEY, SMNVEV (reference sequence). Between the trimmed V and J ends, which lost 2 bases and 5 bases, there was a span of 14 bases. The length of the CDR3 is 15 residues. CDR3 loop: CASSLTLFVGDTQYF. The CDR3 DNA reads as TGTGCCAGCAGTTTAACCCTGTTTGTTGGAGATACGCAGTATTTT.

In its sample, this clone was seen a few times. The chain combines TRBV7-2 with TRBJ2-1; D is undetermined. The CDR3 covers 15 residues. Germline V gives CDR1 SGHTA, CDR2 FQGNSA. The V and J ends lost 3 bases and 0 bases respectively, with 9 bases between them. CDR3 bases: TGTGCCAGCAGCTTGGCCTTCGCCTCCTACAATGAGCAGTTCTTC. This encodes CASSLAFASYNEQFF.

The chain employs TRBV19 and TRBJ2-1; possibly TRBD2 for D (6 bases). Trimming cost V 5 bases and J 10 bases, with 18 bases left between them. This CDR3 spans 14 amino acids. CDR1 and CDR2 from the germline V gene are LNHDA and SQIVND (reference sequence). The CDR3 nucleotides are TGTGCCAGTAGTTTCGACGGGGGATCTCGGGAGCAGTTCTTC. It yields the protein CASSFDGGSREQFF.

The J gene is TRBJ2-7, the V gene TRBV19; 7 positions match TRBD2. This CDR3 has 14 amino acids. Germline CDR1 is LNHDA and CDR2 is SQIVND (reference sequence). J lost 6 bases, V lost 0 bases, and 5 bases had no gene match. CDR3 DNA sequence: TGTGCCAGTAGTATAGACCGCGGGAGATCCGAGCAGTACTTC. Encoded protein: CASSIDRGRSEQYF.

The rearrangement uses TRBV11-2 and TRBJ2-2; 9 nucleotides line up with TRBD2. J was trimmed by 5 bases and V by 3 bases; bases with no gene match: 7. The CDR3 spans 16 residues. CDR1 is SGHAT and CDR2 is FQNNGV in the germline V gene. The CDR3, as DNA: TGTGCCAGCAGCTTCTCGGGACTAGCAGTAACCGGGGAGCTGTTTTTT. Amino acid sequence: CASSFSGLAVTGELFF.

The chain combines TRBV5-6 with TRBJ2-7; tentatively, D is TRBD1 (6 bases). Deletions cut 4 bases from V and 3 bases from J, with 17 bases between. This CDR3 has 15 amino acids. The germline CDR1 and CDR2 sequences are SGHDT and YYEEEE. CDR3 residues: CASSTYGGVNYEQYF. In DNA form, the CDR3 reads TGTGCCAGCAGCACATATGGGGGCGTGAACTACGAGCAGTACTTC.

This rearrangement joins TRBV6-6 to TRBJ2-3; TRBD1 matches at 7 bases. Germline lookup yields CDR1 MNHNY and CDR2 SVGAGI (reference sequence). The CDR3 has 15 residues. V was clipped by 2 bases and J by 1 base; unmatched bases: 3. CDR3 nucleotide sequence: TGTGCCAGCAGTTACCAAGGGGGCGGCACAGATACGCAGTATTTT. Translated: CASSYQGGGTDTQYF.

V and J are TRBV14 and TRBJ1-3, with D unclear. V lost 3 bases to trimming and J lost 0 bases, with 9 bases between them. Germline V gene lookup returns CDR1 SGHDN and CDR2 FVKESK. The length of the CDR3 is 15 residues. CDR3: CASSHTVSSGNTIYF. Here the CDR3 DNA reads TGTGCCAGCAGCCACACAGTCTCCTCTGGAAACACCATATATTTT.

V usage is TRBV29-1 and J usage is TRBJ1-5; D perhaps matches TRBD1 (5 bases). The CDR3 consists of 15 residues. Trimming removed 4 bases at V and 3 bases at J, with 16 bases between. CDR1 is SQVTM and CDR2 is ANQGSEA in the germline V gene. CDR3 nucleotide sequence: TGCAGCGTTGGAGCCGGGACGGGTACCAATCAGCCCCAGCATTTT. Amino acids: CSVGAGTGTNQPQHF. The complete variable domain, with remaining parts taken from reference TRBV29-1 and TRBJ1-5, reads SAVISQKPSRDICQRGTSLTIQCQVDSQVTMMFWYRQQPGQSLTLIATANQGSEATYESGFVIDKFPISRPNLTFSTLTVSNMSPEDSSIYLCSVGAGTGTNQPQHFGDGTRLSIL.

The rearrangement joins TRBV12-2 to TRBJ2-5; no DNA check was done on the table's D call, TRBD1. TRBV12-2 is shown as a pseudogene. This CDR3 comprises 16 residues. CDR3 protein: CASRLPSGGVGETQYF. The CDR3 nucleotides read TGTGCAAGTCGCTTACCCTCAGGGGGCGTGGGGGAGACCCAGTACTTC.

This clone was recorded only once. The chain uses TRBV6-1 and TRBJ2-4; TRBD1 matches 7 bases. In germline, CDR1 is MNHNS, CDR2 SASEGT. There are 17 residues in the CDR3. V gave up 4 bases and J gave up 4 bases; unmatched junction bases: 13. In DNA, the CDR3 is TGTGCCAGCAGTGCTCGAGGGGGCGCGGATGGGAAAAACATTCAGTACTTC. Translation gives CASSARGGADGKNIQYF.

In this sample, this clone turned up a few times. Compared with germline, one end of the junction differs, possibly owing to a read error. The chain recombines TRBV6-5 with TRBJ1-2, with TRBD1 matching over 8 bases. Germline V gives CDR1 MNHEY, CDR2 SVGAGI. CDR3 size: 11 residues. The CDR3 DNA reads as TGTGCCAGCAGGGACCCGGACAGGGAAGCCTTC. Protein product: CASRDPDREAF.

The chain recombines TRBV7-9 with TRBJ2-7; 8 nucleotides match TRBD2. Trimming removed 5 bases from V and 7 bases from J; junction bases left unmatched: 25. The germline V gene encodes CDR1 SEHNR and CDR2 FQNEAQ (reference sequence). This CDR3 is built from 19 residues. The CDR3 region has the DNA TGTGCCAGCAGCCGACTAGTCGGCGGGAGGTTTTTAACTCCAGAGGAGCAGTACTTC. It is translated as CASSRLVGGRFLTPEEQYF.

The gene calls are TRBV5-1 and TRBJ2-1, with 7 bases aligning to TRBD2. After removal of 4 bases from V and 3 bases from J, the junction contained 10 bases not matched to a gene. This CDR3 has 16 residues. Germline loops: CDR1 SGHRS, CDR2 YFSETQ. CDR3 amino acids: CASSHVNLAVYNEQFF. Written as DNA, the CDR3 is TGCGCCAGCAGCCACGTTAATCTAGCGGTCTACAATGAGCAGTTCTTC.